The present T cell receptor (beta chain) was sequenced within a study of T cells after yellow fever vaccination. Across the whole study: Preparation used SMART-Seq v4 Ultra Low Input for the low-cell-number fractions. Study observations and caveats: Weaker in magnitude, the secondary response showed a faster peak on day 5 versus 15. Overall, a small share of clonotypes was seen in both CD4 and CD8 compartments. Most primary-vaccination clones recurred post-booster (roughly 97% CD4, roughly 91% CD8).

There are a few counts of this clonotype. Its antigen remains unidentified. TCRdb reprocessed the 5' RACE reads with MiXCR, giving one entry per CDR3 protein. The data show 300,000 or so distinct CDR3 sequences, approximately 13% seen once. Specimen: CD4+ T cells sorted from PBMCs, collected 45 days after the yellow fever booster vaccination. The sequence was obtained from a man between 25 and 39 years old who received the YFV17D yellow fever vaccine.

CDR3 coding DNA: TGCGCCAGCAGTACCGAGCCCAGACCGGGACTAGCGGGAGTAAGATGGACCGGGGAGCTGTTTTTT. It translates to CASSTEPRPGLAGVRWTGELFF. The chain has TRBV10-2 and TRBJ2-2, with 14 positions matching TRBD2. V trimming: 5 bases; J trimming: 5 bases; junction bases outside the gene matches: 22. The germline V gene has CDR1 WSHSY and CDR2 SAAADI. The CDR3 runs 22 residues.